The present T cell receptor beta chain was sequenced within a study of cytomegalovirus exposure and HLA in healthy donors. The PCR used 60 Vbeta and 13 Jbeta primers. Repertoires were generated with immunoSEQ multiplex PCR, while TCRdb's copy carries only in-frame clones and drops some. The sample includes about 100,000 clones, around three quarters of them seen just once. Looked up from germline, CDR1 is SGHTA and CDR2 is FQGNSA. This CDR3 has 16 residues. The junction had 5 bases not matched to a gene; V was cut back by 1 base and J by 3 bases. The sequence came from a female donor in good health and CMV-seropositive. The material sequenced was PBMCs. The chain employs TRBV7-2 and TRBJ2-1; 8 positions match TRBD2. CDR3 residues: CASSLVRTSSYNEQFF. In nucleotides, the CDR3 is TGTGCCAGCAGCTTAGTGCGGACTAGCAGCTACAATGAGCAGTTCTTC. The variable domain in full, completed from reference TRBV7-2 and TRBJ2-1, reads GAGVSQSPSNKVTEKGKDVELRCDPISGHTALYWYRQSLGQGLEFLIYFQGNSAPDKSGLPSDRFSAERTGGSVSTLTIQRTQQEDSAVYLCASSLVRTSSYNEQFFGPGTRLTVL.